These 8 T cell receptor beta chains originate from one sample sequenced in a study of blood T cells in healthy people across ages. Then a second PCR, running about 6 to 11 cycles, was carried out with a sample-barcoded 5' primer and a J-beta primer mix. From the 5' RACE reads, TCRdb called clonotypes with MiXCR, one entry per CDR3 protein. Of about 1.4 million distinct CDR3 sequences in the sample, 45% to 70% were seen once. The sequencing input was blood. These receptors all come from a man in his late teens or twenties in good health.

This clonotype was observed a handful of times. The genes are TRBV11-2 and TRBJ2-1; TRBD2 matches at 13 bases. The V and J ends lost 3 bases and 2 bases, in that order; junction bases with no gene match: 4. Germline V CDR1 and CDR2: SGHAT, FQNNGV. The CDR3 has 17 amino acids. The CDR3 sequence is CASSLLGTSGAYNEQFF. The CDR3 DNA reads TGTGCCAGCAGCTTGCTAGGGACTAGCGGGGCCTACAATGAGCAGTTCTTC.

This clonotype was counted only a few times. The chain carries TRBV4-2 and TRBJ2-3; tentative D call: TRBD1 (6 bases). The germline V gene encodes CDR1 LGHNA and CDR2 YNFKEQ. The CDR3 is made up of 15 amino acids. The V and J ends lost 3 bases and 3 bases respectively, with 13 bases between them. The CDR3 region is CASSHSRGSTDTQYF. CDR3 in DNA: TGTGCCAGCAGCCACTCGAGGGGGTCGACAGATACGCAGTATTTT.

The chain carries TRBV2 and TRBJ2-7; no definite D call. There are 14 residues in the CDR3. With 3 bases removed from V and 0 bases from J, the gap between germline ends came to 9 bases. Per germline, CDR1 SNHLY and CDR2 FYNNEI. The CDR3 nucleotides read TGTGCCAGCAGTGATCCCAGCGCCTCCTACGAGCAGTACTTC. Encoded protein: CASSDPSASYEQYF.

This chain's CDR3 is CASSLDQGGVYEQYF. The DNA for the CDR3 is TGCGCCAGCAGCTTGGACCAGGGGGGCGTCTACGAGCAGTACTTC. This chain joins TRBV5-1 and TRBJ2-7, with D tentatively TRBD1 (7 bases). Germline V gene data show CDR1 as SGHRS and CDR2 as YFSETQ. V was clipped by 0 bases and J by 3 bases, with 13 bases between them. This CDR3 contains 15 residues.

The chain is built from TRBV29-1 and TRBJ1-1, with D maybe TRBD1 (6 bases). V lost 5 bases, J lost 3 bases, and 13 bases lay in between. There are 13 residues in the CDR3. Germline V gene data show CDR1 as SQVTM and CDR2 as ANQGSEA. CDR3 DNA: TGCAGCGTTTTACAGGGAGCGGACACTGAAGCTTTCTTT. It specifies CSVLQGADTEAFF.

The chain is built from TRBV7-9 and TRBJ1-2; 7 nucleotides line up with TRBD1. The length of the CDR3 is 17 residues. Germline values: CDR1 SEHNR, CDR2 FQNEAQ (reference sequence). The V gene end was trimmed by 1 base and the J gene end by 3 bases; junction bases not matched to a gene: 11. The CDR3 nucleotides are TGTGCCAGCAGCTTAGTTGTAGGGGGCGAAGATGACTATGGCTACACCTTC. It specifies CASSLVVGGEDDYGYTF.

This clonotype was observed a handful of times. This chain connects TRBV2 to TRBJ2-5, with D perhaps assigned TRBD1 or TRBD2 (5 bases each). The CDR3 is made up of 13 amino acids. With 7 bases removed from V and 11 bases from J, the gap between germline ends came to 20 bases. Germline CDR1 is SNHLY and CDR2 is FYNNEI. CDR3 protein: CASIVEGAGEQYF. CDR3 DNA sequence: TGTGCCAGCATAGTAGAAGGGGCTGGGGAGCAGTACTTC.

This chain uses TRBV7-2 with TRBJ1-6; TRBD1 matches 10 bases. The CDR3 length is 16 residues. After removal of 5 bases from V and 13 bases from J, the junction contained 14 bases not matched to a gene. Per germline, CDR1 SGHTA and CDR2 FQGNSA. In DNA form, the CDR3 reads TGTGCCAGCAGCCGAACCGGGACAGGGGCAGGGTCGCCCCTCCACTTT. It translates to CASSRTGTGAGSPLHF. The whole variable domain, filled in from reference TRBV7-2 and TRBJ1-6, reads GAGVSQSPSNKVTEKGKDVELRCDPISGHTALYWYRQSLGQGLEFLIYFQGNSAPDKSGLPSDRFSAERTGGSVSTLTIQRTQQEDSAVYLCASSRTGTGAGSPLHFGNGTRLTVT.